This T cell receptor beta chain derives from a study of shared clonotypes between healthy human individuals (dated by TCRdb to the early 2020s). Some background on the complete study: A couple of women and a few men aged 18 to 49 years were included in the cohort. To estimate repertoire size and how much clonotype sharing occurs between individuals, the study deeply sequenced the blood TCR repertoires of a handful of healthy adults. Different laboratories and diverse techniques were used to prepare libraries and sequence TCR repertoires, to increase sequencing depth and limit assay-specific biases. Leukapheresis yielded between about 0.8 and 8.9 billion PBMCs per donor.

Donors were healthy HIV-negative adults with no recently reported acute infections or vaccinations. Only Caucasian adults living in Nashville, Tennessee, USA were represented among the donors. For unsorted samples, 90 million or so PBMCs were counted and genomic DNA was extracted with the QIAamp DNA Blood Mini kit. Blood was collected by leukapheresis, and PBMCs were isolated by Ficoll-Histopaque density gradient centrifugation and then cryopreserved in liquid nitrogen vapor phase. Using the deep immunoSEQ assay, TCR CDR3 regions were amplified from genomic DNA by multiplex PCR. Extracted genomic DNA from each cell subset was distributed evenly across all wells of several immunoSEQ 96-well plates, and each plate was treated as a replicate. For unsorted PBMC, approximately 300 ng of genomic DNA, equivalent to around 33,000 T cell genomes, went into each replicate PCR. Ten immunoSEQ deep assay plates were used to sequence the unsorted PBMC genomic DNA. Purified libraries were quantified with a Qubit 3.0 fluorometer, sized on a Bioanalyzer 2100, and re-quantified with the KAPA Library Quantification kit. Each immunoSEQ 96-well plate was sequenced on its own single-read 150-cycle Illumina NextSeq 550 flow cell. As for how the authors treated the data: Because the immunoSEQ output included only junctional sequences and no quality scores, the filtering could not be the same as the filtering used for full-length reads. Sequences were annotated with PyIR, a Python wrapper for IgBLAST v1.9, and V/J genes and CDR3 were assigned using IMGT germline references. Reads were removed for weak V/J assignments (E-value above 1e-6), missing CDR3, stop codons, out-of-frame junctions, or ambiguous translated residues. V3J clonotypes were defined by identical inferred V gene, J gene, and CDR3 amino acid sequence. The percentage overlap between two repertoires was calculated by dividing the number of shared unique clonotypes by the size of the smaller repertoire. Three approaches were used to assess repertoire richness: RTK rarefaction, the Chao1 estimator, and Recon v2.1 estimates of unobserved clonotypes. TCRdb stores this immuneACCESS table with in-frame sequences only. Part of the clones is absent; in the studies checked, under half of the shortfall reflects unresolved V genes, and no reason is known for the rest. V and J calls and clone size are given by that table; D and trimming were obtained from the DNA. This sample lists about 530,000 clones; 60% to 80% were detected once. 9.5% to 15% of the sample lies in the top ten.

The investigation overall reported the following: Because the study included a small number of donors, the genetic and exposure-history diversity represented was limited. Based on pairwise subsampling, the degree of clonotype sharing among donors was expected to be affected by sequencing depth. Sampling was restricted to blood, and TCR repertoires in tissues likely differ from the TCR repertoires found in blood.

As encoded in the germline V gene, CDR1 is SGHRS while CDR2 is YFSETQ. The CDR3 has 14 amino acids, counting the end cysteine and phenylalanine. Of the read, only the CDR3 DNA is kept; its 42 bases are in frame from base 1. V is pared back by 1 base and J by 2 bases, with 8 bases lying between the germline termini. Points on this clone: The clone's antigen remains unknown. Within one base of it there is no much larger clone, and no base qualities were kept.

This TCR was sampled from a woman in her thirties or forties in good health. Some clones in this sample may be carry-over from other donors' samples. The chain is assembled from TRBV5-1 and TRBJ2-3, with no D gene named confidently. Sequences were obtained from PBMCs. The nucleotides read TGCGCCAGCAGCTTGTGGAGAGACACAGATACGCAGTATTTT. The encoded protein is CASSLWRDTDTQYF.